This T cell receptor (beta chain) was recorded in a study of tumor-infiltrating lymphocytes in primary liver carcinoma. Study summary: The study reported T1-T3 N0M0 tumors spanning 4.2 to 10 cm.

Extraction of RNA together with DNA used about 17-30 mg of unsorted bulk tissue. No patient had received treatment, and all had chronic HBV infection. Study results and limitations: Only about 7-24% of top clones were detected in all five tumor regions.

Priming with a constant-region primer yielded TCR beta cDNA from 500 ng total RNA. It was through three nested multiplex PCR rounds of slightly modified ARM-PCR that TCR beta libraries arose. TRBV1-TRBV30 forward primers paired with a C-beta reverse primer were used in the first two PCR rounds, which ran approximately 11 cycles each. TCRdb re-analysed the multiplex PCR reads in MiXCR, keeping a single row per CDR3 protein. This table has approximately 190,000 distinct CDR3 sequences, around 81% appearing once. A remark on this clonotype: What it recognizes is unknown. Relative to the germline gene, one junction end is altered; a read error may explain this.

CDR3 length: 15 residues. Germline CDR1 LGHNA, CDR2 YNFKEQ. The clonotype comes from a middle-aged man with primary liver carcinoma and hepatitis B virus infection. The chain combines TRBV4-2 with TRBJ1-1; D gene uncertain. The sample taken for sequencing was tumor tissue from primary liver carcinoma. The CDR3 region is CASSQETPVGREAFF. Written as DNA, the CDR3 is TGTGCCAGCAGTCAAGAGACCCCGGTAGGCCGTGAAGCTTTCTTT.